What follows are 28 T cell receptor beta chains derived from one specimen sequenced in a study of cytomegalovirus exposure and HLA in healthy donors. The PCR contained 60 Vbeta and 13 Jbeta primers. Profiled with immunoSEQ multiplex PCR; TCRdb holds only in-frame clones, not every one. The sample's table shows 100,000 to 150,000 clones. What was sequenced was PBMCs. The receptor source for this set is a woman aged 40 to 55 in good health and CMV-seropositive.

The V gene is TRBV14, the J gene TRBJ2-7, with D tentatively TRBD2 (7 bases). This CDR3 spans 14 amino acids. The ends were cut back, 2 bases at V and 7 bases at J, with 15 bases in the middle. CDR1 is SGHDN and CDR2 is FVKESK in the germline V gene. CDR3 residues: CASSQFGGRREQYF. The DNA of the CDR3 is TGTGCCAGCAGCCAATTCGGGGGGCGTAGGGAGCAGTACTTC. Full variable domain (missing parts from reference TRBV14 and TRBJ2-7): EAGVTQFPSHSVIEKGQTVTLRCDPISGHDNLYWYRRVMGKEIKFLLHFVKESKQDESGMPNNRFLAERTGGTYSTLKVQPAELEDSGVYFCASSQFGGRREQYFGPGTRLTVT.

The CDR3: CASRPTGLVEQFF. CDR3 in DNA: TGTGCCAGCAGGCCCACGGGACTAGTAGAGCAGTTCTTC. This sequence joins TRBV6-5 and TRBJ2-1; 8 positions agree with TRBD2. Germline CDR1 and CDR2: MNHEY and SVGAGI. Trimming took 6 bases from V and 10 from J; bases not matched to a gene: 8. The CDR3 runs to 13 residues.

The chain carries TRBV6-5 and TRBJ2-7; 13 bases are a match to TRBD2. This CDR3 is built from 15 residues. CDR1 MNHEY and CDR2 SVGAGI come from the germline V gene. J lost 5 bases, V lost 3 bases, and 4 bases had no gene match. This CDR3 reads CASSYGLAGVDEQYF. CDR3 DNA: TGTGCCAGCAGTTATGGACTAGCGGGAGTAGACGAGCAGTACTTC.

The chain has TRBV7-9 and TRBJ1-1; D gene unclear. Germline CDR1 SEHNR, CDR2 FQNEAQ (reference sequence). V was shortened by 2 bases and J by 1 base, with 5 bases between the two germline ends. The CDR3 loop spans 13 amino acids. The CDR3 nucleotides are TGTGCCAGCAGCTTAAATCGGAACACTGAAGCTTTCTTT. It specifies CASSLNRNTEAFF. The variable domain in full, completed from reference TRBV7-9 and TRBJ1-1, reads DTGVSQNPRHKITKRGQNVTFRCDPISEHNRLYWYRQTLGQGPEFLTYFQNEAQLEKSRLLSDRFSAERPKGSFSTLEIQRTEQGDSAMYLCASSLNRNTEAFFGQGTRLTVV.

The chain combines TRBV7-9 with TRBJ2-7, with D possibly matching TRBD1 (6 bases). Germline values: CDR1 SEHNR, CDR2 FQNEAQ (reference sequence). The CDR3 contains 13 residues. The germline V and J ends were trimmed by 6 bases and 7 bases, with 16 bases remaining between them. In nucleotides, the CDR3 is TGTGCCAGCAGTTCGGACAGCTACGGGGAGCAGTACTTC. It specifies CASSSDSYGEQYF.

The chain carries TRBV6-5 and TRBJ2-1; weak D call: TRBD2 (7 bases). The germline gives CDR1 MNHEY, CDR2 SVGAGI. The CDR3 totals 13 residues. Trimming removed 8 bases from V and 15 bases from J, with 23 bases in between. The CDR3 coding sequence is TGTGCCAGCTCGGTAACAGGGCGGGAGTGGGGGTTCTTC. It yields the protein CASSVTGREWGFF.

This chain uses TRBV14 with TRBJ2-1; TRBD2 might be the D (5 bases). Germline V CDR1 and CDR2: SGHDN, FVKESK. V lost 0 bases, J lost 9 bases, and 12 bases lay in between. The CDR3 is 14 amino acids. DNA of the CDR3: TGTGCCAGCAGCCAAGAACCGGACGGAGGTGAGCAGTTCTTC. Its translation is CASSQEPDGGEQFF.

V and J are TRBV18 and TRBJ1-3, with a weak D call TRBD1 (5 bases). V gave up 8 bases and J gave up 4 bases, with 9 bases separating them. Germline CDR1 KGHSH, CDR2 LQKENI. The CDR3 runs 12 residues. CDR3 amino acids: CASRQTGNTIYF. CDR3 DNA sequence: TGTGCCAGCCGACAGACAGGAAACACCATATATTTT.

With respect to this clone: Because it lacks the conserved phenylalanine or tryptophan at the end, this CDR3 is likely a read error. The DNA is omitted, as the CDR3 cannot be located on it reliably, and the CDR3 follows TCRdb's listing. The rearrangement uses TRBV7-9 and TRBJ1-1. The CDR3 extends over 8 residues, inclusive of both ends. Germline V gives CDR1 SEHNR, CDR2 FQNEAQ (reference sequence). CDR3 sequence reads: CASSRGRI.

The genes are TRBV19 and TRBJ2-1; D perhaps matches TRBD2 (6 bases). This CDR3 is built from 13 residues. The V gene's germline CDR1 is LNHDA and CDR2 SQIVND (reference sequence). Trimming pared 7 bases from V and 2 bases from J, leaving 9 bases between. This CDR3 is CASMGGTYNEQFF. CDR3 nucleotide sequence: TGTGCCAGTATGGGGGGTACCTACAATGAGCAGTTCTTC.

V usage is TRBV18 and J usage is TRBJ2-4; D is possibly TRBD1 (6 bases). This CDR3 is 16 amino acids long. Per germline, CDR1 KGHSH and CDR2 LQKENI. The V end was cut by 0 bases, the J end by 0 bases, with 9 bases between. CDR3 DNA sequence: TGTGCCAGCTCACCACCAGGGACATTAGCCAAAAACATTCAGTACTTC. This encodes CASSPPGTLAKNIQYF.

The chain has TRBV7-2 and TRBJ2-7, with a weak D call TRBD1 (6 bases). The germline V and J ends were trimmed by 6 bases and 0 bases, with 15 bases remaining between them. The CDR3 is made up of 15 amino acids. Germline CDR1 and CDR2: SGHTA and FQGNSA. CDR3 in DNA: TGTGCCAGCAGACCCGCCCTAGGGGGCTCCTACGAGCAGTACTTC. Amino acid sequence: CASRPALGGSYEQYF.

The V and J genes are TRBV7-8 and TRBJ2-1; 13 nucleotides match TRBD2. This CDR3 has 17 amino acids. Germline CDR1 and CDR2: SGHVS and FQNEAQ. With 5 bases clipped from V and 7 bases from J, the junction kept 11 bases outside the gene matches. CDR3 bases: TGTGCCAGCAGCCTATGGACTAGCGGGAGCGTTCAAAATGAGCAGTTCTTC. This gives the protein CASSLWTSGSVQNEQFF. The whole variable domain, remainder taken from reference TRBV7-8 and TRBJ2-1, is GAGVSQSPRYKVAKRGQDVALRCDPISGHVSLFWYQQALGQGPEFLTYFQNEAQLDKSGLPSDRFFAERPEGSVSTLKIQRTQQEDSAVYLCASSLWTSGSVQNEQFFGPGTRLTVL.

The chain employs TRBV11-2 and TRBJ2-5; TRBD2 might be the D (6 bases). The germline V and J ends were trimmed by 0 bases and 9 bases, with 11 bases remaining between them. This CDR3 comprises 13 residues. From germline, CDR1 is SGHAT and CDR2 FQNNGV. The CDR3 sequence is CASSLDTGASQYF. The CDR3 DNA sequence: TGTGCCAGCAGCTTAGACACGGGAGCGTCCCAGTACTTC.

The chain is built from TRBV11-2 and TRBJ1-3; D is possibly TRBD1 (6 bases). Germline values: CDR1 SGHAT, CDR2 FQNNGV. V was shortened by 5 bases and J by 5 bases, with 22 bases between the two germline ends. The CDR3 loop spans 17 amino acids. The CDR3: CASSLSVGTNGRNTIYF. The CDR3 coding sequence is TGTGCCAGCAGCCTCAGCGTCGGGACAAATGGACGAAACACCATATATTTT.

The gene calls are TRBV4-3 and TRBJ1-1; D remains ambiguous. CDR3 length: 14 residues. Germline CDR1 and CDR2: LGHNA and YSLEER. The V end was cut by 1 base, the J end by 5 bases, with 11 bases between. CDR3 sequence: CASSQAFQNTEAFF. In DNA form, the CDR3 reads TGCGCCAGCAGCCAAGCGTTTCAGAATACTGAAGCTTTCTTT.

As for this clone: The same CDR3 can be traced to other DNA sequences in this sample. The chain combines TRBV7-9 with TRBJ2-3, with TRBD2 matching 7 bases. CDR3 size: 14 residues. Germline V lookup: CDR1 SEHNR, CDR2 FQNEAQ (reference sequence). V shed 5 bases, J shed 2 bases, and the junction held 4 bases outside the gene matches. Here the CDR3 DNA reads TGTGCCAGCAGCCCTAGCGGAAACACAGATACGCAGTATTTT. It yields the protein CASSPSGNTDTQYF.

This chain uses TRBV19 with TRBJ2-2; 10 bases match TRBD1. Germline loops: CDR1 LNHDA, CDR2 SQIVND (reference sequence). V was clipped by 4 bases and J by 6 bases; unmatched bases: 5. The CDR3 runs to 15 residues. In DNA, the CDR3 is TGTGCCAGTAGTAGAGGGACAGGGGAATCCGGGGAGCTGTTTTTT. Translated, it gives CASSRGTGESGELFF.

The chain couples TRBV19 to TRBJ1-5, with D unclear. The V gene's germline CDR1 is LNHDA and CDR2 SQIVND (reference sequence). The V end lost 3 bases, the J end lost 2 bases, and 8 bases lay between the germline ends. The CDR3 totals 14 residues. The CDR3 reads CASSIGLRNQPQHF. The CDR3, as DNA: TGTGCCAGTAGTATCGGGTTGCGCAATCAGCCCCAGCATTTT.

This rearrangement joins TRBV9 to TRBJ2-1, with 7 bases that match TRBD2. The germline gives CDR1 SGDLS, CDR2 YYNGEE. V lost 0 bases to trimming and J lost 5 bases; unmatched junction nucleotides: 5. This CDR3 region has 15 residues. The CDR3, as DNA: TGTGCCAGCAGCGTAGCGGCTAGCGGACACAATGAGCAGTTCTTC. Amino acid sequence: CASSVAASGHNEQFF.

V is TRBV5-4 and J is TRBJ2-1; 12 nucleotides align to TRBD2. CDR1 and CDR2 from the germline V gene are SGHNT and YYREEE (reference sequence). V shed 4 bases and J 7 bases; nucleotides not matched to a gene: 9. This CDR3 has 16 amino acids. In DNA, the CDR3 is TGTGCCAGCAGCCCGCCGGGACTAGCGGGTTTAAATGAGCAGTTCTTC. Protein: CASSPPGLAGLNEQFF.

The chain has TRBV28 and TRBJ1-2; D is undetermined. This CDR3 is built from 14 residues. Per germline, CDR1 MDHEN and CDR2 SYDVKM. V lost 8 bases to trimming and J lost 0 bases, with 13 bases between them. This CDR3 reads CASENSPSNYGYTF. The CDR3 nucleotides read TGTGCCAGCGAGAACAGCCCTTCTAACTATGGCTACACCTTC.

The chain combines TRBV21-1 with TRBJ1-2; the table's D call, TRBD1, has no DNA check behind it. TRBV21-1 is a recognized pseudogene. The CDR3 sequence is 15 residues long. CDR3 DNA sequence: TGTGCCAGCAGCAGACAGGGCCCTTCGTGGAGTGGCTACACCTTC. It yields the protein CASSRQGPSWSGYTF.

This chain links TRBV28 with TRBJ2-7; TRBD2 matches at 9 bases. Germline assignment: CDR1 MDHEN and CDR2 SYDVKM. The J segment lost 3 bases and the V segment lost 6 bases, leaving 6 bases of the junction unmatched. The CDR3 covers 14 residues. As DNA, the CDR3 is TGTGCCAGCAGAGGACTAGCGACAGACTACGAGCAGTACTTC. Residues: CASRGLATDYEQYF.

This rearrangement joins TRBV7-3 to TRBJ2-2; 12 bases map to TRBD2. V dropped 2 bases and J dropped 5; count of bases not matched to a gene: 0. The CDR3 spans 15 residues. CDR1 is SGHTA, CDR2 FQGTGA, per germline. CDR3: CASSLLAGGTGELFF. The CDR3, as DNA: TGTGCCAGCAGCTTACTAGCGGGAGGGACCGGGGAGCTGTTTTTT.

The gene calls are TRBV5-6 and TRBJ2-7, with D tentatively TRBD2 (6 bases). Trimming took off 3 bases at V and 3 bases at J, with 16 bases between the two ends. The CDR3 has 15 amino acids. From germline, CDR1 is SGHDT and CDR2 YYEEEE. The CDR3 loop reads CASSSFPGESYEQYF. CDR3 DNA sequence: TGTGCCAGCAGCTCATTCCCGGGAGAGAGCTACGAGCAGTACTTC.

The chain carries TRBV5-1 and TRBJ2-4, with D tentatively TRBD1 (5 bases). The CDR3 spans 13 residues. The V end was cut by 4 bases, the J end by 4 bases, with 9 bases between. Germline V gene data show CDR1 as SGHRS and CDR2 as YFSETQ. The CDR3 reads CASSDRNKNIQYF. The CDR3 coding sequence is TGCGCCAGCAGCGACAGAAATAAAAACATTCAGTACTTC.

For the CDR3, the DNA is TGTGCCAGCAGTGGGGGACTGGGTGAAAAACTGTTTTTT. Translated: CASSGGLGEKLFF. The chain has TRBV2 and TRBJ1-4, with a possible D match to TRBD1 (5 bases). CDR1 is SNHLY, CDR2 FYNNEI, per germline. The ends were cut back, 4 bases at V and 7 bases at J, with 10 bases in the middle. This CDR3 has 13 residues.